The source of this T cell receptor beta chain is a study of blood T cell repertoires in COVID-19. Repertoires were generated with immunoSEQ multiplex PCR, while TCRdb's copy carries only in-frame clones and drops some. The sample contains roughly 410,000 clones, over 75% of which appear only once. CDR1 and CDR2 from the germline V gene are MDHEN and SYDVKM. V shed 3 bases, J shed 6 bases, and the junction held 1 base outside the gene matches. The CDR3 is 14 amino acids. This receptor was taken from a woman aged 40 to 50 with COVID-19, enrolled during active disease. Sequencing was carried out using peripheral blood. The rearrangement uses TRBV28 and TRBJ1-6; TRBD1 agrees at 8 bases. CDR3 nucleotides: TGTGCCAGCAGTTTGGGACAGGTTAATTCACCCCTCCACTTT. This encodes CASSLGQVNSPLHF.